This T cell receptor beta chain originates from a study of breast tumors, draining lymph nodes, adjacent tissues. TCRdb called the multiplex PCR reads again in MiXCR, with one record for every CDR3 protein. The sample lists about 180,000 distinct CDR3 sequences, 30% to 35% seen once, with about 4.5% in the top ten. Germline V gives CDR1 SGHRS, CDR2 YFSETQ. This CDR3 comprises 16 residues. J lost 7 bases, V lost 4 bases, and 9 bases had no gene match. Axillary draining lymph nodes of breast cancer patients supplied the node samples. The material sequenced was axillary lymph node tissue. This chain uses TRBV5-1 with TRBJ1-6; TRBD1 agrees at 9 bases. The TCR sequence derives from a female donor with breast cancer. Some clones in this sample may be carry-over from other donors' samples. This CDR3 is CASSPDQTGGNSPLHF. Here the CDR3 DNA reads TGCGCCAGCAGCCCTGACCAGACAGGGGGAAATTCACCCCTCCACTTT.